These 26 T cell receptor beta chains originate from one sample sequenced in a study of T cell repertoires in ileal Crohn's disease. TCRdb keeps only in-frame clones here, not all; method: immunoSEQ multiplex PCR. The sample contains 15,000 to 20,000 clones, 90% to 95% of which appear only once. Sequencing used ileal tissue. These receptors came from an adult with Crohn's disease.

The J gene is TRBJ1-1, the V gene TRBV7-2, with a weak D call TRBD1 (6 bases). The V gene lost 5 bases and the J gene lost 0 bases, with 13 bases spanning the gap. The CDR3 consists of 15 residues. CDR1 and CDR2 from the germline V gene are SGHTA and FQGNSA. CDR3 nucleotide sequence: TGTGCCAGCAGCAAAGGGGGGGGCATGAACACTGAAGCTTTCTTT. This codes for CASSKGGGMNTEAFF.

This chain connects TRBV7-9 to TRBJ2-3, with 8 nucleotides matching TRBD1. V shed 3 bases and J 3 bases; nucleotides not matched to a gene: 2. The length of the CDR3 is 14 residues. Germline values: CDR1 SEHNR, CDR2 FQNEAQ (reference sequence). CDR3 sequence reads: CASSLGQATDTQYF. The CDR3, as DNA: TGTGCCAGCAGCTTGGGACAGGCGACAGATACGCAGTATTTT.

This chain uses TRBV6-1 with TRBJ2-5; tentatively, D is TRBD1 (7 bases). The V gene lost 4 bases and the J gene lost 5 bases, with 20 bases spanning the gap. Germline CDR1 and CDR2: MNHNS and SASEGT. This CDR3 comprises 16 residues. CDR3 DNA sequence: TGTGCCAGCAGTGGGAGGGACAGAGCCTTTAGGGAGACCCAGTACTTC. It encodes CASSGRDRAFRETQYF.

The V gene is TRBV19, the J gene TRBJ1-2; 7 bases match TRBD1. CDR3 size: 17 residues. The germline CDR1 and CDR2 sequences are LNHDA and SQIVND (reference sequence). Trimming removed 6 bases from V and 6 bases from J; junction bases left unmatched: 19. CDR3 sequence (DNA): TGTGCCAGTAGACTACCGGGACAGTACGATCCGGCCCATGGCTACACCTTC. It specifies CASRLPGQYDPAHGYTF.

The genes are TRBV18 and TRBJ1-1; D may be TRBD1 (5 bases). V lost 6 bases, J lost 4 bases, and 18 bases lay in between. Germline V gene lookup returns CDR1 KGHSH and CDR2 LQKENI. The CDR3 spans 15 residues. The CDR3: CASSLVKERGTEAFF. CDR3 sequence (DNA): TGTGCCAGCTCTCTAGTAAAGGAAAGGGGCACTGAAGCTTTCTTT. Together with reference TRBV18 and TRBJ1-1, the CDR3 gives the full variable domain: NAGVMQNPRHLVRRRGQEARLRCSPMKGHSHVYWYRQLPEEGLKFMVYLQKENIIDESGMPKERFSAEFPKEGPSILRIQQVVRGDSAAYFCASSLVKERGTEAFFGQGTRLTVV.

This chain uses TRBV9 with TRBJ2-1, with D possibly being TRBD2 (6 bases). Germline CDR1 reads SGDLS; CDR2 reads YYNGEE. With 0 bases removed from V and 5 bases from J, the gap between germline ends came to 12 bases. The CDR3 is 15 residues long. Written as DNA, the CDR3 is TGTGCCAGCAGCGTAGGGGGACTGGGAAACAATGAGCAGTTCTTC. Its translation is CASSVGGLGNNEQFF.

The rearrangement links TRBV9 to TRBJ1-1, with 9 bases lining up with TRBD1. The ends lost 7 bases at V and 5 bases at J; junction bases unmatched: 9. Germline values: CDR1 SGDLS, CDR2 YYNGEE. This CDR3 has 14 amino acids. CDR3 sequence reads: CASGRQGGRTEAFF. Written as DNA, the CDR3 is TGTGCCAGCGGTCGACAGGGGGGTAGGACTGAAGCTTTCTTT. The full variable domain, with the rest looked up from reference TRBV9 and TRBJ1-1, is DSGVTQTPKHLITATGQRVTLRCSPRSGDLSVYWYQQSLDQGLQFLIQYYNGEERAKGNILERFSAQQFPDLHSELNLSSLELGDSALYFCASGRQGGRTEAFFGQGTRLTVV.

The sample holds one count of this clone. CDR3 nucleotides: TGTGCCAGCAGCTTGGGGACAGGAAAATATGAAAAACTGTTTTTT. Amino acid sequence: CASSLGTGKYEKLFF. The V and J genes are TRBV7-8 and TRBJ1-4; 8 bases map to TRBD1. The germline CDR1 and CDR2 sequences are SGHVS and FQNEAQ. With 3 bases clipped from V and 6 bases from J, the junction kept 6 bases outside the gene matches. There are 15 residues in the CDR3.

The chain employs TRBV5-8 and TRBJ2-2; D is perhaps TRBD1 (6 bases). Trimming stripped 5 bases from V and 2 bases from J, with 10 bases between. Germline lookup yields CDR1 SGHTS and CDR2 YDEGEE. The CDR3 length is 14 residues. The CDR3 reads CASSPRGNTGELFF. As DNA, the CDR3 is TGTGCCAGCAGTCCCAGGGGCAACACCGGGGAGCTGTTTTTT.

This sequence joins TRBV7-2 and TRBJ2-7; the match to TRBD2 covers 8 bases. The CDR3 is 14 amino acids. With 4 bases clipped from V and 2 bases from J, the junction kept 4 bases outside the gene matches. The germline CDR1 and CDR2 sequences are SGHTA and FQGNSA. The CDR3 DNA reads TGTGCCAGCAGCTCCGTCGGGGGGGCCTACGAGCAGTACTTC. It codes for CASSSVGGAYEQYF.

The rearrangement joins TRBV29-1 to TRBJ2-1, with D maybe TRBD2 (7 bases). The length of the CDR3 is 14 residues. Trimming stripped 7 bases from V and 3 bases from J, with 16 bases between. Germline CDR1 and CDR2: SQVTM and ANQGSEA. CDR3 loop: CSGEGGVGYNEQFF. For the CDR3, the DNA is TGCAGCGGGGAGGGGGGGGTTGGCTACAATGAGCAGTTCTTC.

The chain combines TRBV7-9 with TRBJ2-5; 8 bases are a match to TRBD1. The CDR3 has 16 amino acids. Trimming cost V 1 base and J 4 bases; bases outside gene matches: 8. Germline V gene sequence: CDR1 SEHNR, CDR2 FQNEAQ (reference sequence). The CDR3: CASSLGGTGSSETQYF. In nucleotides, the CDR3 is TGTGCCAGCAGCTTAGGCGGGACAGGTTCCTCAGAGACCCAGTACTTC.

The chain uses TRBV7-2 and TRBJ1-5; the match to TRBD1 covers 8 bases. The CDR3 loop spans 15 amino acids. Losses at the gene ends were 5 bases for V and 7 bases for J; bases not matched to a gene: 10. The germline V gene encodes CDR1 SGHTA and CDR2 FQGNSA. The CDR3 here is CASSPQTGAEQPQHF. The CDR3 DNA is TGTGCCAGCAGCCCACAGACAGGGGCGGAACAGCCCCAGCATTTT.

The CDR3 sequence: CASTMTGRNQPQHF. The DNA for the CDR3 is TGTGCCAGTACCATGACAGGACGCAATCAGCCCCAGCATTTT. V usage is TRBV19 and J usage is TRBJ1-5; D may be TRBD1 (6 bases). The CDR3 runs to 14 residues. CDR1 and CDR2 from the germline V gene are LNHDA and SQIVND (reference sequence). V lost 7 bases to trimming and J lost 2 bases, with 12 bases between them.

The chain carries TRBV4-2 and TRBJ1-1; possibly TRBD1 for D (5 bases). Trimming removed 2 bases at V and 4 bases at J, with 14 bases between. The germline gives CDR1 LGHNA, CDR2 YNFKEQ. This CDR3 has 15 residues. The CDR3 coding sequence is TGTGCCAGCAGCCAACCCGAAAGCAGGGCCACTGAAGCTTTCTTT. This gives the protein CASSQPESRATEAFF.

The chain uses TRBV5-4 and TRBJ1-1; tentative D call: TRBD1 (5 bases). V was clipped by 0 bases and J by 3 bases, with 12 bases between them. This CDR3 is 15 amino acids long. The germline CDR1 and CDR2 sequences are SGHNT and YYREEE (reference sequence). CDR3 region: CASSLARVADTEAFF. As DNA, the CDR3 is TGTGCCAGCAGCTTGGCCAGGGTTGCGGACACTGAAGCTTTCTTT.

This CDR3 is CASSAAGTRGGYEQYF. DNA of the CDR3: TGTGCCAGCAGCGCTGCTGGGACACGAGGTGGGTACGAGCAGTACTTC. The genes are TRBV25-1 and TRBJ2-7; weak D call: TRBD1 (6 bases). Germline V gives CDR1 MGHDK, CDR2 SYGVNS. The CDR3 has 16 residues. Trimming cost V 6 bases and J 4 bases, with 22 bases left between them.

The chain links TRBV14 to TRBJ1-6; TRBD1 agrees at 7 bases. CDR3 size: 15 residues. V lost 3 bases and J lost 9; bases outside the gene matches: 8. The germline gives CDR1 SGHDN, CDR2 FVKESK. CDR3 bases: TGTGCCAGCAGCCAGGGTCCAGGGGGTCTTTCACCCCTCCACTTT. Translating gives CASSQGPGGLSPLHF.

The chain uses TRBV5-1 and TRBJ2-5, with 9 bases that match TRBD2. The junction had 13 bases not matched to a gene; V was cut back by 3 bases and J by 7 bases. Per germline, CDR1 SGHRS and CDR2 YFSETQ. The CDR3 is 16 amino acids. CDR3 bases: TGCGCCAGCAGCTCGACCGGGACTAGCTATTCAAGGACCCAGTACTTC. As protein: CASSSTGTSYSRTQYF. The complete variable domain, with remaining parts taken from reference TRBV5-1 and TRBJ2-5, reads KAGVTQTPRYLIKTRGQQVTLSCSPISGHRSVSWYQQTPGQGLQFLFEYFSETQRNKGNFPGRFSGRQFSNSRSEMNVSTLELGDSALYLCASSSTGTSYSRTQYFGPGTRLLVL.

The rearrangement joins TRBV6-5 to TRBJ1-4; weak D call: TRBD1 (5 bases). The CDR3 spans 14 residues. CDR1 is MNHEY and CDR2 is SVGAGI in the germline V gene. V was trimmed by 10 bases and J by 4 bases, leaving 16 bases between them. The DNA of the CDR3 is TGTGCCACGCAGGGTGCAATAGGTAATGAAAAACTGTTTTTT. Residues: CATQGAIGNEKLFF.

This chain joins TRBV5-4 and TRBJ1-4; TRBD1 agrees at 9 bases. Trimming took 2 bases from V and 4 from J; bases not matched to a gene: 3. Per the germline V gene, CDR1 is SGHNT and CDR2 is YYREEE (reference sequence). The CDR3 is 15 amino acids. CDR3 loop: CASSLGGQGNEKLFF. DNA for the CDR3: TGTGCCAGCAGCTTAGGGGGACAGGGTAATGAAAAACTGTTTTTT.

CDR3 in DNA: TGCGCCAGCAGCGGAGGAGGACAGACCCAAGAGACCCAGTACTTC. This encodes CASSGGGQTQETQYF. The J gene is TRBJ2-5, the V gene TRBV5-1; D is possibly TRBD1 (6 bases). The CDR3 sequence is 15 residues long. Trimming removed 4 bases at V and 1 base at J, with 14 bases between. Germline V gene lookup returns CDR1 SGHRS and CDR2 YFSETQ.

This sequence joins TRBV7-2 and TRBJ1-1; 8 bases line up with TRBD1. This CDR3 is built from 15 residues. V was clipped by 8 bases and J by 7 bases; unmatched bases: 15. Per germline, CDR1 SGHTA and CDR2 FQGNSA. Written as DNA, the CDR3 is TGTGCCAGCGGCTACCCGCAGGGGGCTCAGGTTGAAGCTTTCTTT. Encoded protein: CASGYPQGAQVEAFF.

The rearrangement links TRBV11-3 to TRBJ2-3; D ambiguous. This CDR3 is 14 amino acids long. Germline V gives CDR1 SGHNT, CDR2 YENEEA. V was cut by 1 base and J by 0 bases, with 5 bases left in between. The chain's CDR3 is CASSLGRSTDTQYF. The CDR3 bases are TGTGCCAGCAGCTTAGGGAGAAGCACAGATACGCAGTATTTT.

The chain joins TRBV11-2 to TRBJ2-2; TRBD1 matches 10 bases. V shed 7 bases, J shed 5 bases, and the junction held 7 bases outside the gene matches. The germline V gene encodes CDR1 SGHAT and CDR2 FQNNGV. The CDR3 has 15 amino acids. This CDR3 is CASIPGQGRTGELFF. In nucleotides, the CDR3 is TGTGCCAGCATCCCGGGACAGGGGAGGACCGGGGAGCTGTTTTTT.

The chain joins TRBV27 to TRBJ2-7; the D gene is possibly TRBD2 (5 bases). Trimming removed 5 bases at V and 5 bases at J, with 13 bases between. Germline CDR1 reads MNHEY; CDR2 reads SMNVEV (reference sequence). CDR3 length: 13 residues. CDR3 nucleotide sequence: TGTGCCAGCAGTGCCGGACGGGGAAACGAGCAGTACTTC. This gives the protein CASSAGRGNEQYF.